This record covers a single T cell receptor (beta chain). What it binds is unknown. This sample was taken from a study of shared clonotypes between healthy human individuals. General study findings and limits: Rarefaction exposed incomplete sorted-subset sequencing despite large depth.

Germline V CDR1 and CDR2: KGHSH, LQKENI. The CDR3 totals 15 residues. The V end lost 2 bases, the J end lost 5 bases, and 15 bases lay between the germline ends. Original data processing: ImmunoSEQ output lacked quality scores and full-length reads, limiting matched filtering. The assay was immunoSEQ multiplex PCR, and TCRdb's table has in-frame clones only and misses some. V, J and clone size were drawn from that table, and D and trimming were deduced from the DNA. This table has 2 million to 3 million clones, roughly 93% appearing once. Material: naive CD4+ T cells from PBMCs. The sample's subset: CD45RA+ positively selected. The chain is built from TRBV18 and TRBJ1-1; the D is unclear. This TCR came from a man between 18 and 35 years old in good health. Some clones in this sample may be carry-over from other donors' samples. For the CDR3, the DNA is TGTGCCAGCTCACCAAAGTCAACTTTTTCGACTGAAGCTTTCTTT. As protein: CASSPKSTFSTEAFF.